What follows are 10 T cell receptor beta chains derived from one specimen sequenced in a study of blood T cell repertoires in COVID-19 (dated by TCRdb to between 2020 and 2021). The method behind the library was the immunoSEQ multiplex PCR assay. TCRdb mirrors the immuneACCESS table, restricted to in-frame sequences. Some clones are absent from its copies; in checked studies, under half trace to an unresolved V gene, and the reason for the others is unknown. This sample has about 180,000 clones in its table, and roughly 86% of those were observed once. Around 8.6% of the sample goes to the ten largest clones. Sample: PBMCs or T cells enriched from blood (not recorded which). These receptors all come from a woman in her twenties or thirties who had recovered from COVID-19.

The V call is TRBV7-2, the J call TRBJ2-5, with TRBD2 identical over 9 bases. The germline V gene encodes CDR1 SGHTA and CDR2 FQGNSA. Trimming cost V 0 bases and J 1 base; bases outside gene matches: 6. CDR3 length: 17 residues. The CDR3 nucleotides are TGTGCCAGCAGCTTAGCAGGGGGGGGACTAGCCCAAGAGACCCAGTACTTC. Residues: CASSLAGGGLAQETQYF.

The genes are TRBV28 and TRBJ1-5, with TRBD1 identical over 9 bases. CDR3 length: 14 residues. Germline values: CDR1 MDHEN, CDR2 SYDVKM. V trimming: 8 bases; J trimming: 3 bases; junction bases outside the gene matches: 5. This CDR3 is CASETGGVNQPQHF. The CDR3 DNA sequence: TGTGCCAGCGAAACAGGGGGCGTCAATCAGCCCCAGCATTTT.

The chain employs TRBV2 and TRBJ2-7; TRBD2 matches at 7 bases. This CDR3 comprises 14 residues. Trimming removed 6 bases from V and 1 base from J; junction bases left unmatched: 6. Germline V gives CDR1 SNHLY, CDR2 FYNNEI. In DNA, the CDR3 is TGTGCCAGCAGAGGTGCTAGCGGTTCCTACGAGCAGTACTTC. This sequence encodes CASRGASGSYEQYF.

V usage is TRBV19 and J usage is TRBJ2-6; 16 nucleotides match TRBD2. The V segment lost 5 bases and the J segment 4 bases; nucleotides outside the gene matches: 11. The CDR3 sequence is 20 residues long. In germline, CDR1 is LNHDA, CDR2 SQIVND (reference sequence). The chain's CDR3 is CASSGGLAGGLGSGANVLTF. The CDR3 coding sequence is TGTGCCAGTAGTGGGGGACTAGCGGGAGGGTTGGGCTCGGGGGCCAACGTCCTGACTTTC.

The V and J genes are TRBV3-1 (or the pseudogene TRBV3-2) and TRBJ2-7, with D possibly matching TRBD2 (6 bases). This CDR3 is built from 15 residues. The V end was cut by 0 bases, the J end by 4 bases, with 13 bases between. Germline assignment: CDR1 LGHDT and CDR2 YNNKEL (reference sequence). In nucleotides, the CDR3 is TGTGCCAGCAGCCAAGATCGCCTAGCGTTATACGAGCAGTACTTC. Protein: CASSQDRLALYEQYF.

V usage is TRBV28 and J usage is TRBJ2-3, with TRBD2 identical over 10 bases. J was trimmed by 3 bases and V by 4 bases; bases with no gene match: 4. Germline CDR1 and CDR2: MDHEN and SYDVKM. The CDR3 length is 15 residues. Written as DNA, the CDR3 is TGTGCCAGCAGTTCCTCTAGCGGGAGTACAGATACGCAGTATTTT. Residues: CASSSSSGSTDTQYF. The full variable domain, rest sourced from reference TRBV28 and TRBJ2-3, is DVKVTQSSRYLVKRTGEKVFLECVQDMDHENMFWYRQDPGLGLRLIYFSYDVKMKEKGDIPEGYSVSREKKERFSLILESASTNQTSMYLCASSSSSGSTDTQYFGPGTRLTVL.

This clone was detected once. V usage is TRBV27 and J usage is TRBJ1-5, with 9 bases lining up with TRBD1. This CDR3 has 15 amino acids. The germline V gene has CDR1 MNHEY and CDR2 SMNVEV (reference sequence). Trimming at V came to 6 bases and at J to 3 bases, leaving 6 bases not matched to a gene. The CDR3, as DNA: TGTGCCAGCAGCACGACAGGGGGACCCAATCAGCCCCAGCATTTT. Translated, it gives CASSTTGGPNQPQHF.

J is TRBJ2-1 and V is TRBV28; 9 bases align to TRBD1. Germline V gene sequence: CDR1 MDHEN, CDR2 SYDVKM. This CDR3 has 13 amino acids. J gave up 6 bases and V 6 bases, and 3 bases lay outside the gene matches. CDR3: CASRGQGPNEQFF. The CDR3 coding sequence is TGTGCCAGCAGAGGACAGGGGCCCAATGAGCAGTTCTTC.

The CDR3 region is CASSPDSSSGNTIYF. The DNA of the CDR3 is TGTGCCAGCAGCCCCGACTCGAGCTCTGGAAACACCATATATTTT. The chain couples TRBV25-1 to TRBJ1-3; D gene unclear. The germline V and J ends were trimmed by 6 bases and 0 bases, with 12 bases remaining between them. Germline values: CDR1 MGHDK, CDR2 SYGVNS. CDR3 length: 15 residues. Combining the CDR3 with reference TRBV25-1 and TRBJ1-3 gives the whole variable domain EADIYQTPRYLVIGTGKKITLECSQTMGHDKMYWYQQDPGMELHLIHYSYGVNSTEKGDLSSESTVSRIRTEHFPLTLESARPSHTSQYLCASSPDSSSGNTIYFGEGSWLTVV.

This chain joins TRBV30 and TRBJ1-2; weak D call: TRBD1 (6 bases). Trimming cost V 8 bases and J 0 bases, with 28 bases left between them. The CDR3 contains 18 residues. The V gene's germline CDR1 is GTSNPN and CDR2 SVGIG (reference sequence). CDR3 sequence: CARGPAASRGGPNYGYTF. In nucleotides, the CDR3 is TGTGCCCGGGGGCCCGCAGCCTCAAGGGGGGGACCTAACTATGGCTACACCTTC.